This entry describes one T cell receptor (beta chain). Its specificity is unknown. Read coverage stops 3 residues before the CDR3 terminus; the germline J gene supplies the remainder. The data stem from a study of T cells in women clearing cervical HPV infection. Whole-study context: Control women cleared a single incident HPV16 infection within 12 months. Case blood was drawn a median approximately 150 days after lesion detection.

Study observations and caveats: TRBV6-7 abundance was lower in cases than controls (roughly 0.11% versus 0.16%).

The germline gives CDR1 SGHTA, CDR2 FQGNSA. The CDR3 is 13 residues long. Trimming left V 1 base short and J 5 bases short, with 7 bases between. TCR beta CDR3 amplified by multiplex PCR from roughly 1,300 ng genomic DNA. Some clones are missing from TCRdb's copy, which holds only in-frame ones; the method was immunoSEQ multiplex PCR. The sample includes under 20,000 clones. The TCR was taken from a woman aged 18-70 years with a cervical HPV16 infection that either progressed to CIN3+ or cleared (not recorded which). Source material: blood buffy coat. The chain joins TRBV7-2 to TRBJ2-3; no definite D call. The CDR3 sequence: CASSLERRDTQYF. CDR3 DNA, as far as it was read: TGTGCCAGCAGCTTAGAGCGAAGAGATACG.